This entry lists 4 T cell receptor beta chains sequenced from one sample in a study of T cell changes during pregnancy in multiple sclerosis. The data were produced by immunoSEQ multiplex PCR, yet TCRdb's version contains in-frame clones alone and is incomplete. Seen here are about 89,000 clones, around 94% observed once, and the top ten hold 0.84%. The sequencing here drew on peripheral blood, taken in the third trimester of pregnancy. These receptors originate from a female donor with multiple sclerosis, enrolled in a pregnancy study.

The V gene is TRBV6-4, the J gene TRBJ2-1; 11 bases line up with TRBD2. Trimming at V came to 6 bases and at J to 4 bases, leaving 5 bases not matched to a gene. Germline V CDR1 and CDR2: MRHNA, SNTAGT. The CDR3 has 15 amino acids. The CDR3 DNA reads TGTGCCAGCAGCGCCGGGACTAGCGGTTACAATGAGCAGTTCTTC. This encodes CASSAGTSGYNEQFF.

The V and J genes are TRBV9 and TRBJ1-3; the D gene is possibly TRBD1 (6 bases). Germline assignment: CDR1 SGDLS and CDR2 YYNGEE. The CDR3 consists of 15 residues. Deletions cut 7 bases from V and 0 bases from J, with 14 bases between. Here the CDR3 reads CASGTRGSSGNTIYF. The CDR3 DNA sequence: TGTGCCAGCGGTACCAGGGGAAGCTCTGGAAACACCATATATTTT.

The DNA for the CDR3 is TGTGCCAGCATGGGAGGTTTCTCCTACAATGAGCAGTTCTTC. Protein: CASMGGFSYNEQFF. The chain employs TRBV27 and TRBJ2-1; a possible D gene is TRBD2 (6 bases). CDR3 length: 14 residues. CDR1 is MNHEY, CDR2 SMNVEV, per germline (reference sequence). Trimming pared 7 bases from V and 0 bases from J, leaving 10 bases between.

The CDR3 DNA follows: TGTGCCAGTAGTATTGGAGCGAGTGGGAGCAATCAGCCCCAGCATTTT. This encodes CASSIGASGSNQPQHF. The genes are TRBV19 and TRBJ1-5; D not resolved. This CDR3 has 16 residues. V lost 3 bases and J 1 base, leaving 13 bases between the germline ends. From germline, CDR1 is LNHDA and CDR2 SQIVND (reference sequence).